Each of the 15 T cell receptor beta chains below was sequenced from the same sample in a study of human T cells and chemical hapten exposure. Time point of the sample: patch test 1, 2 weeks after DPC sensitization. The treatment: therapeutic diphenylcyclopropenone sensitization with weekly scalp DPC. TCRdb itself ran the RACE reads through MiXCR, one entry per CDR3 protein. The data show about 360,000 distinct CDR3 sequences, about 4.8% seen once. The sequencing used whole blood, collected in connection with sensitization to the hapten diphenylcyclopropenone (DPC). Receptors originate from a woman between 50 and 59 years old with alopecia areata. Some clones in this sample may be carry-over from other donors' samples.

The J gene is TRBJ2-7, the V gene TRBV20-1; D may be TRBD1 (6 bases). Germline CDR1 DFQATT, CDR2 SNEGSKA (reference sequence). This CDR3 comprises 16 residues. V lost 3 bases to trimming and J lost 3 bases, with 21 bases between them. In nucleotides, the CDR3 is TGCAGTGCTAGGGAGTCCAGGGGCGTAGGATTCTACGAGCAGTACTTC. This codes for CSARESRGVGFYEQYF.

Worth noting for this clonotype: This may arise from a read error, as a much more abundant clone is one base away. The chain couples TRBV6-5 to TRBJ2-5; 8 nucleotides match TRBD2. CDR1 is MNHEY, CDR2 SVGAGI, per germline. The CDR3 is 15 residues long. The ends lost 4 bases at V and 8 bases at J; junction bases unmatched: 12. The CDR3 region has the DNA TGTGCCAGCAGTTCTAGCGGGTCCCGGGGGAATACCCAGTACTTC. Translating gives CASSSSGSRGNTQYF.

On this clonotype: Because the CDR3's place on the DNA is in doubt, the DNA is left out and the CDR3 is given as listed by TCRdb. The chain links TRBV24-1 to TRBJ1-4. The CDR3 totals 14 residues, both ends included. Germline assignment: CDR1 KGHDR and CDR2 SFDVKD. The CDR3 sequence is CATPLAEGPKNCFF.

This clonotype was counted many times. The chain joins TRBV20-1 to TRBJ2-3; 10 nucleotides match TRBD2. The CDR3 runs 15 residues. Trimming cost V 1 base and J 1 base; bases outside gene matches: 2. Per the germline V gene, CDR1 is DFQATT and CDR2 is SNEGSKA (reference sequence). CDR3 residues: CSARGSGGRTDTQYF. In DNA form, the CDR3 reads TGCAGTGCTAGAGGTAGCGGGGGGCGCACAGATACGCAGTATTTT.

Many counts were recorded for this clonotype. The genes are TRBV12-3 or TRBV12-4 and TRBJ1-6, with 8 bases aligning to TRBD1. The length of the CDR3 is 14 residues. V dropped 6 bases and J dropped 7; count of bases not matched to a gene: 5. The CDR3 DNA follows: TGTGCCAGCAGACCTACAGGGGGGAATTCACCCCTCCACTTT. This sequence encodes CASRPTGGNSPLHF.

This clonotype was counted at least ten times. This chain links TRBV9 with TRBJ1-3, with D uncertain. The length of the CDR3 is 15 residues. Trimming left V 0 bases short and J 2 bases short, with 9 bases between. Germline V gene data show CDR1 as SGDLS and CDR2 as YYNGEE. The CDR3 here is CASSVAWGTGNTIYF. CDR3 DNA sequence: TGTGCCAGCAGCGTAGCTTGGGGAACTGGAAACACCATATATTTT.

This clonotype occurred many times. The CDR3: CASSPEPGPNGYTF. The CDR3 region has the DNA TGTGCCAGCAGCCCGGAACCGGGGCCTAATGGCTACACCTTC. V gene TRBV27 combines with J gene TRBJ1-2, with a weak D call TRBD1 (5 bases). Trimming pared 6 bases from V and 6 bases from J, leaving 17 bases between. Germline values: CDR1 MNHEY, CDR2 SMNVEV (reference sequence). This CDR3 has 14 amino acids.

This clonotype was found many times. The chain joins TRBV2 to TRBJ2-3; D possibly uses TRBD1 or TRBD2 (5 bases each). This CDR3 spans 15 amino acids. Germline V lookup: CDR1 SNHLY, CDR2 FYNNEI. V was shortened by 6 bases and J by 4 bases, with 17 bases between the two germline ends. CDR3 sequence reads: CASRPGTGPSDTQYF. The DNA for the CDR3 is TGTGCCAGCAGACCCGGGACGGGCCCCTCAGATACGCAGTATTTT.

This clonotype has ten or more counts. The chain recombines TRBV7-8 with TRBJ2-6; D is perhaps TRBD1 (5 bases). The CDR3 length is 18 residues. CDR1 is SGHVS, CDR2 FQNEAQ, per germline. Deletions cut 2 bases from V and 4 bases from J, with 18 bases between. This CDR3 is CASSLPGLTLKGANVLTF. In DNA, the CDR3 is TGTGCCAGCAGCTTACCAGGGCTTACCCTAAAAGGGGCCAACGTCCTGACTTTC.

This clonotype was detected ten times or more. V usage is TRBV28 and J usage is TRBJ2-2; no clear D gene. Per the germline V gene, CDR1 is MDHEN and CDR2 is SYDVKM. This CDR3 has 15 amino acids. V was pared by 6 bases and J by 1 base, with 12 bases between. Here the CDR3 DNA reads TGTGCCAGCAGCGACCCGCGGAGGAACACCGGGGAGCTGTTTTTT. Its protein is CASSDPRRNTGELFF. Combining the CDR3 with reference TRBV28 and TRBJ2-2 gives the whole variable domain DVKVTQSSRYLVKRTGEKVFLECVQDMDHENMFWYRQDPGLGLRLIYFSYDVKMKEKGDIPEGYSVSREKKERFSLILESASTNQTSMYLCASSDPRRNTGELFFGEGSRLTVL.

This clonotype was observed a few times. The rearrangement joins TRBV5-1 to TRBJ1-1, with 7 bases identical to TRBD1. The CDR3 consists of 15 residues. Germline CDR1 is SGHRS and CDR2 is YFSETQ. Unmatched junction bases numbered 6, after V lost 3 bases and J lost 1 base. In DNA form, the CDR3 reads TGCGCCAGCAGCTCTAAACAGGGGACGAACACTGAAGCTTTCTTT. Translated: CASSSKQGTNTEAFF. Supplemented by reference TRBV5-1 and TRBJ1-1, the full variable domain reads KAGVTQTPRYLIKTRGQQVTLSCSPISGHRSVSWYQQTPGQGLQFLFEYFSETQRNKGNFPGRFSGRQFSNSRSEMNVSTLELGDSALYLCASSSKQGTNTEAFFGQGTRLTVV.

This clonotype was seen at least ten times. The chain links TRBV11-2 to TRBJ2-3; TRBD2 matches at 11 bases. J lost 6 bases, V lost 9 bases, and 11 bases had no gene match. Germline V gene data show CDR1 as SGHAT and CDR2 as FQNNGV. This CDR3 comprises 15 residues. In DNA form, the CDR3 reads TGTGCCAGGTGCCCCGGGACTAGCGGAATGGATACGCAGTATTTT. This translates into CARCPGTSGMDTQYF.

This clonotype was recorded only once. Since a much larger clone is just one base distant, this may be a read error. Without the conserved terminal phenylalanine or tryptophan, this CDR3 likely stems from a read error. The rearrangement links TRBV12-3 or TRBV12-4 to TRBJ1-1, with D hard to call. The CDR3 length is 12 residues. V was clipped by 6 bases and J by 8 bases, with 13 bases between them. DNA of the CDR3: TGTGCCAGCAGAAAGTTAGGACTCGAAGCTTTCTCT. This gives the protein CASRKLGLEAFS.

The gene calls are TRBV20-1 and TRBJ1-5, with TRBD1 matching 7 bases. Germline CDR1 reads DFQATT; CDR2 reads SNEGSKA (reference sequence). The CDR3 has 15 residues. V gave up 1 base and J gave up 3 bases; unmatched junction bases: 6. The CDR3 coding sequence is TGCAGTGCTAGAGCAGGACAGGCTAACAATCAGCCCCAGCATTTT. It specifies CSARAGQANNQPQHF.

The chain combines TRBV9 with TRBJ2-7; 9 bases fit TRBD2. Per germline, CDR1 SGDLS and CDR2 YYNGEE. V shed 0 bases, J shed 0 bases, and the junction held 1 base outside the gene matches. The CDR3 consists of 15 residues. The CDR3 DNA reads TGTGCCAGCAGCGTAGGACTAGCGGACTCCTACGAGCAGTACTTC. It specifies CASSVGLADSYEQYF.